This record covers a single T cell receptor beta chain. Its antigen is still unknown. Profiling relied on immunoSEQ multiplex PCR, and the TCRdb table lists in-frame clones only, not all of them. The data hold 83,000 or so clones, with 86% observed a single time. This specimen belongs to a study of OX40 agonist ivuxolimab in advanced cancers. Notes on the study in general: There was clonal expansion of CD4+ and CD8+ blood T cells by week 6 at 0.1 to 3.0 mg/kg. Among the lowest peripheral clonal expansion occurred in 0.1-3.0 mg/kg partial responders. Researchers report that CD8+ T cells had, on average, more expanded clones than CD4+.

The source was CD4+ or CD8+ T cells sorted from blood, collected in a trial of the OX40 agonist ivuxolimab. This receptor was identified in an adult with an advanced solid tumor such as melanoma, head and neck, liver or kidney cancer.

The CDR3 protein is CASDGQGNTGELFF. CDR3 coding DNA: TGTGCCAGCGACGGCCAGGGGAACACCGGGGAGCTGTTTTTT. The chain combines TRBV28 with TRBJ2-2; D is perhaps TRBD1 (5 bases). The V end was cut by 8 bases, the J end by 1 base, with 11 bases between. Germline V gives CDR1 MDHEN, CDR2 SYDVKM. CDR3 length: 14 residues.